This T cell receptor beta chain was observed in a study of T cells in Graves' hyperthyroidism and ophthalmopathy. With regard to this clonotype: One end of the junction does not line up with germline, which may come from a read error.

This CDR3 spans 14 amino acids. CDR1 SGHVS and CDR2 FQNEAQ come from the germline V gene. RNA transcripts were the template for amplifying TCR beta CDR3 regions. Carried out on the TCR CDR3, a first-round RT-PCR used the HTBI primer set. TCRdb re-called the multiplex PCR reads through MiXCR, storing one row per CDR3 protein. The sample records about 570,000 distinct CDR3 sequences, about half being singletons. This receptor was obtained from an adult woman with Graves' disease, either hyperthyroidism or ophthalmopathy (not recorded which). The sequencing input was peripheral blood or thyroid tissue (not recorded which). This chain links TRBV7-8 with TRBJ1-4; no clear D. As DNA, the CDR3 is TGCGCCAGCAGCCAAGCGATTGATAATGAAAAACTGTTTTTT. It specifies CASSQAIDNEKLFF.